The entry that follows covers one TCR beta chain sequence. There is no known antigen for this receptor. Within one base of it there is no much larger clone, and no base qualities were kept. Collaborating institutions collected whole blood in K2EDTA tubes following their own protocols. For TCRbeta analysis, collaborator samples were shipped as frozen whole blood, as isolated PBMCs, or as DNA extracted from either sample type. This entry is derived from a study of blood T cell repertoires in COVID-19 (TCRdb year 2020). In terms of the full investigation: Samples covering the acute and convalescent phases of COVID-19 were provided by collaborators in the United States, Italy and Spain. The dataset comprised deeply sampled blood TCRbeta repertoires from subjects exposed to, actively infected with, or recovered from COVID-19. The repertoires were made available in a free public database intended to serve as a resource for research on the immune response to SARS-CoV-2. Where available, HLA class I and class II types were obtained from metadata supplied by the sample provider rather than from assay-based typing. The prospective study material was composed of cDNA or gDNA derived from T cells, B-cell-depleted T cells, or PBMCs. The sample metadata nearly always contained a de-identified subject ID, COVID-19 status, age in years and sex. Samples were obtained from the ongoing ImmuneRACE study (first 160 participants) and from about 1,300 subjects provided by 6 global collaborators.

Beyond this particular receptor, the publication reports: The amount of clinical and demographic metadata varied by source and participant and was provided uncurated.

TCRbeta CDR3 regions were amplified from genomic DNA by means of the immunoSEQ Assay, a bias-controlled multiplex PCR. In the source study's methods: Within the assay, amplification of reference gene primers was used to estimate how many nucleated cells each sample contained. To quantify the absolute abundance of each unique TCRbeta CDR3 rearrangement, sequence reads were collapsed and filtered. For each sample, productive Simpson clonality was calculated by taking the square root of Simpson's diversity index across productive rearrangements. TCRdb limited this immuneACCESS table to in-frame rearrangements with V and J called. A share of clones is missing; checked studies link under half to unresolved V genes, and the rest is unexplained. V and J calls and clone size are those listed in that table; D and trimming were worked out from the DNA. The sample profile shows 200,000 to 300,000 clones; roughly 86% of them were found once. The ten largest clones represent 2.3% of the sample.

The CDR3 contains 14 residues, cysteine and phenylalanine counted. Only the CDR3 DNA stays, 42 bases, in frame from base 1. Trimming removed 6 bases from V and 0 bases from J, leaving 9 bases between the germline ends. The CDR1 and CDR2 encoded by the germline V gene are ENHRY and SYGVKD. Sample: peripheral blood. The TCR was taken from a woman aged 50 to 60 with acute or convalescent COVID-19. This chain is built from TRBV10-3 and TRBJ1-5, with the identity of the D gene unclear. CDR3 reads: CAISTENSNQPQHF. The DNA sequence reads TGTGCCATCAGCACAGAAAATAGCAATCAGCCCCAGCATTTT.